Sequencing of this T cell receptor (beta chain) was carried out in a study of brain T cells in children with intractable seizures. Notes on the study in general: Only CDR3 sequence similarity suggested viral specificity, without known HCMV serostatus.

Method: immunoSEQ multiplex PCR; TCRdb's copy keeps in-frame clones and lacks some. Counted here are some 76,000 clones, more than 85% occurring once; the ten biggest clones make up over 1.5%. The sequenced cases were selected for having the highest brain T cell transcript signatures. With regard to this clone: Its cognate antigen is unknown.

CDR3 length equals 14 residues. The trim removed 8 bases at V and 5 bases at J, leaving 10 bases unmatched. Looked up from germline, CDR1 is SNHLY and CDR2 is FYNNEI. The chain joins TRBV2 to TRBJ2-5; 8 nucleotides align to TRBD1. The source is a boy under two years old with tuberous sclerosis and intractable seizures. The starting material was peripheral blood, obtained at surgery. CDR3 amino acids: CASDPGQGRETQYF. The CDR3 DNA reads TGTGCCAGCGACCCTGGACAGGGACGGGAGACCCAGTACTTC.